These 17 T cell receptor beta chains share one sample of origin, sequenced in a study of T cells in Graves' hyperthyroidism and ophthalmopathy. Template material for amplifying TCR beta CDR3 regions consisted of RNA transcripts. HTBI primers were the set used in a first-round RT-PCR of the TCR CDR3. One entry per CDR3 protein results from TCRdb running MiXCR on the multiplex PCR reads. The table lists 700,000 or so distinct CDR3 sequences, 16% of them singletons, with around 8% in the top ten. Sequenced: blood. These receptors were obtained from a young man with Graves' hyperthyroidism.

The J gene is TRBJ2-1, the V gene TRBV28; TRBD2 aligns across 7 bases. In germline, CDR1 is MDHEN, CDR2 SYDVKM. The ends lost 3 bases at V and 3 bases at J; junction bases unmatched: 2. This CDR3 comprises 14 residues. This CDR3 reads CASSFLADYNEQFF. The CDR3 DNA follows: TGTGCCAGCAGTTTCCTAGCGGACTACAATGAGCAGTTCTTC.

The chain employs TRBV24-1 and TRBJ2-3; D remains unclear. This CDR3 has 14 residues. Germline lookup yields CDR1 KGHDR and CDR2 SFDVKD. Trimming stripped 1 base from V and 2 bases from J, with 6 bases between. The CDR3 here is CATSDFSATDTQYF. In DNA, the CDR3 is TGTGCCACCAGTGATTTTTCAGCCACAGATACGCAGTATTTT.

This clonotype appeared a few times. The chain couples TRBV5-4 to TRBJ1-1, with a weak D call TRBD1 (5 bases). V lost 5 bases and J lost 1, with 15 bases in between. Germline V lookup: CDR1 SGHNT, CDR2 YYREEE (reference sequence). This CDR3 has 15 residues. The CDR3 bases are TGTGCCAGCAGTTCGGAGGGGCGGGGGAACACTGAAGCTTTCTTT. Translating it yields CASSSEGRGNTEAFF.

This clonotype was counted a few times. The chain recombines TRBV20-1 with TRBJ1-5; D is ambiguous. This CDR3 has 15 residues. Trimming took off 3 bases at V and 7 bases at J, with 19 bases between the two ends. CDR1 is DFQATT and CDR2 is SNEGSKA in the germline V gene (reference sequence). The CDR3 loop reads CSARGLVGESQPQHF. As DNA, the CDR3 is TGCAGTGCTAGGGGGTTGGTTGGGGAGAGCCAGCCCCAGCATTTT.

The chain links TRBV12-3 or TRBV12-4 to TRBJ2-6; no clear D gene. The CDR3 consists of 16 residues. V was pared by 2 bases and J by 0 bases, with 8 bases between. The CDR3 protein is CASSLRVTSGANVLTF. The CDR3 DNA reads as TGTGCCAGCAGTTTACGGGTTACCTCTGGGGCCAACGTCCTGACTTTC.

V is TRBV28 and J is TRBJ1-5, with a possible D match to TRBD1 (5 bases). The germline CDR1 and CDR2 sequences are MDHEN and SYDVKM. Trimming left V 6 bases short and J 8 bases short, with 20 bases between. The CDR3 is 15 amino acids. DNA for the CDR3: TGTGCCAGCAGCATAGCGGGAGGGGTCGGGGAGCCCCAGCATTTT. Protein product: CASSIAGGVGEPQHF.

This clonotype was recorded a few times. The V call is TRBV20-1, the J call TRBJ2-2; D not resolved. The CDR3 consists of 12 residues. Germline values: CDR1 DFQATT, CDR2 SNEGSKA (reference sequence). V was pared by 8 bases and J by 0 bases, with 7 bases between. The chain's CDR3 is CSTTANTGELFF. In nucleotides, the CDR3 is TGCAGTACCACAGCGAACACCGGGGAGCTGTTTTTT.

This clonotype came up a few times. V and J are TRBV7-8 and TRBJ1-2; D gene unclear. V shed 5 bases and J shed 5 bases, with 18 bases lying between them. The CDR3 contains 15 residues. CDR1 is SGHVS, CDR2 FQNEAQ, per germline. The CDR3 DNA reads TGTGCCAGCAGCCCTACGGCGTTCCCGAGATATGGCTACACCTTC. This sequence encodes CASSPTAFPRYGYTF.

The sample holds a few counts of this clonotype. As DNA, the CDR3 is TGTGCCAGCAGTTTTCGTCGAGGCAGAGGGAACACTGAAGCTTTCTTT. It translates to CASSFRRGRGNTEAFF. J is TRBJ1-1 and V is TRBV28; D is undetermined. Germline V gives CDR1 MDHEN, CDR2 SYDVKM. V was pared by 3 bases and J by 1 base, with 15 bases between. There are 16 residues in the CDR3.

A few counts support this clonotype. A much larger clone lies a single base off, so this may be a read error. The chain uses TRBV12-3 or TRBV12-4 and TRBJ2-7; 9 bases are a match to TRBD2. This CDR3 comprises 16 residues. CDR3 DNA: TGTGCCAGCAGCTTCGTTGGGCTAGCGGGGAGCTACGGGCAGTACTTC. The encoded protein is CASSFVGLAGSYGQYF.

V gene TRBV4-2 combines with J gene TRBJ1-1; D may be TRBD1 (5 bases). Germline V gene data show CDR1 as LGHNA and CDR2 as YNFKEQ. The CDR3 covers 15 residues. The germline V and J ends were trimmed by 4 bases and 0 bases, with 12 bases remaining between them. The CDR3 nucleotides read TGTGCCAGCAGCCTACAGACAGACATGAACACTGAAGCTTTCTTT. Translated: CASSLQTDMNTEAFF.

This clonotype was counted ten times or more. The chain employs TRBV29-1 and TRBJ2-5, with TRBD1 as a possible D gene (6 bases). Germline V gives CDR1 SQVTM, CDR2 ANQGSEA. The CDR3 consists of 13 residues. The V and J ends lost 3 bases and 1 base respectively, with 9 bases between them. The CDR3 loop reads CSVDRGGQETQYF. In DNA form, the CDR3 reads TGCAGCGTTGACAGGGGTGGCCAAGAGACCCAGTACTTC.

In this sample, this clonotype turned up a few times. This rearrangement joins TRBV9 to TRBJ2-1, with TRBD2 as a possible D gene (6 bases). The CDR3 covers 14 residues. The V end lost 1 base, the J end lost 5 bases, and 10 bases lay between the germline ends. In germline, CDR1 is SGDLS, CDR2 YYNGEE. CDR3 nucleotides: TGTGCCAGCAGCGTAACGGGACTTCACAATGAGCAGTTCTTC. This gives the protein CASSVTGLHNEQFF.

J is TRBJ1-6 and V is TRBV27; D is possibly TRBD1 (6 bases). Germline CDR1 reads MNHEY; CDR2 reads SMNVEV (reference sequence). The CDR3 is 15 amino acids. V was shortened by 3 bases and J by 7 bases, with 13 bases between the two germline ends. The CDR3 protein is CASSFQGRPNSPLHF. CDR3 in DNA: TGTGCCAGCAGTTTTCAGGGGAGGCCAAATTCACCCCTCCACTTT.

The chain combines TRBV18 with TRBJ2-2; TRBD2 agrees at 13 bases. V shed 0 bases, J shed 4 bases, and the junction held 8 bases outside the gene matches. The CDR3 covers 19 residues. Germline V gene lookup returns CDR1 KGHSH and CDR2 LQKENI. CDR3: CASSPPRLAGGYGTGELFF. The CDR3 bases are TGTGCCAGCTCACCACCCCGACTAGCGGGAGGATACGGCACCGGGGAGCTGTTTTTT.

This clonotype was recorded at least ten times. One end of the junction fails to match germline, which may point to a read error. The V gene is TRBV10-3, the J gene TRBJ1-2; 8 bases match TRBD1. Germline V gene data show CDR1 as ENHRY and CDR2 as SYGVKD. The CDR3 has 14 amino acids. The CDR3 bases are TGTGCCATCAATGAGGACAGGGCCGGCTATGGCTACACCTTC. This translates into CAINEDRAGYGYTF.

This clonotype was picked up many times. The chain recombines TRBV28 with TRBJ2-3; D is perhaps TRBD1 (5 bases). Germline assignment: CDR1 MDHEN and CDR2 SYDVKM. This CDR3 spans 15 amino acids. Trimming removed 4 bases at V and 0 bases at J, with 11 bases between. The CDR3 DNA sequence: TGTGCCAGCAGTTCCCCGACAGCTAGCACAGATACGCAGTATTTT. This codes for CASSSPTASTDTQYF.